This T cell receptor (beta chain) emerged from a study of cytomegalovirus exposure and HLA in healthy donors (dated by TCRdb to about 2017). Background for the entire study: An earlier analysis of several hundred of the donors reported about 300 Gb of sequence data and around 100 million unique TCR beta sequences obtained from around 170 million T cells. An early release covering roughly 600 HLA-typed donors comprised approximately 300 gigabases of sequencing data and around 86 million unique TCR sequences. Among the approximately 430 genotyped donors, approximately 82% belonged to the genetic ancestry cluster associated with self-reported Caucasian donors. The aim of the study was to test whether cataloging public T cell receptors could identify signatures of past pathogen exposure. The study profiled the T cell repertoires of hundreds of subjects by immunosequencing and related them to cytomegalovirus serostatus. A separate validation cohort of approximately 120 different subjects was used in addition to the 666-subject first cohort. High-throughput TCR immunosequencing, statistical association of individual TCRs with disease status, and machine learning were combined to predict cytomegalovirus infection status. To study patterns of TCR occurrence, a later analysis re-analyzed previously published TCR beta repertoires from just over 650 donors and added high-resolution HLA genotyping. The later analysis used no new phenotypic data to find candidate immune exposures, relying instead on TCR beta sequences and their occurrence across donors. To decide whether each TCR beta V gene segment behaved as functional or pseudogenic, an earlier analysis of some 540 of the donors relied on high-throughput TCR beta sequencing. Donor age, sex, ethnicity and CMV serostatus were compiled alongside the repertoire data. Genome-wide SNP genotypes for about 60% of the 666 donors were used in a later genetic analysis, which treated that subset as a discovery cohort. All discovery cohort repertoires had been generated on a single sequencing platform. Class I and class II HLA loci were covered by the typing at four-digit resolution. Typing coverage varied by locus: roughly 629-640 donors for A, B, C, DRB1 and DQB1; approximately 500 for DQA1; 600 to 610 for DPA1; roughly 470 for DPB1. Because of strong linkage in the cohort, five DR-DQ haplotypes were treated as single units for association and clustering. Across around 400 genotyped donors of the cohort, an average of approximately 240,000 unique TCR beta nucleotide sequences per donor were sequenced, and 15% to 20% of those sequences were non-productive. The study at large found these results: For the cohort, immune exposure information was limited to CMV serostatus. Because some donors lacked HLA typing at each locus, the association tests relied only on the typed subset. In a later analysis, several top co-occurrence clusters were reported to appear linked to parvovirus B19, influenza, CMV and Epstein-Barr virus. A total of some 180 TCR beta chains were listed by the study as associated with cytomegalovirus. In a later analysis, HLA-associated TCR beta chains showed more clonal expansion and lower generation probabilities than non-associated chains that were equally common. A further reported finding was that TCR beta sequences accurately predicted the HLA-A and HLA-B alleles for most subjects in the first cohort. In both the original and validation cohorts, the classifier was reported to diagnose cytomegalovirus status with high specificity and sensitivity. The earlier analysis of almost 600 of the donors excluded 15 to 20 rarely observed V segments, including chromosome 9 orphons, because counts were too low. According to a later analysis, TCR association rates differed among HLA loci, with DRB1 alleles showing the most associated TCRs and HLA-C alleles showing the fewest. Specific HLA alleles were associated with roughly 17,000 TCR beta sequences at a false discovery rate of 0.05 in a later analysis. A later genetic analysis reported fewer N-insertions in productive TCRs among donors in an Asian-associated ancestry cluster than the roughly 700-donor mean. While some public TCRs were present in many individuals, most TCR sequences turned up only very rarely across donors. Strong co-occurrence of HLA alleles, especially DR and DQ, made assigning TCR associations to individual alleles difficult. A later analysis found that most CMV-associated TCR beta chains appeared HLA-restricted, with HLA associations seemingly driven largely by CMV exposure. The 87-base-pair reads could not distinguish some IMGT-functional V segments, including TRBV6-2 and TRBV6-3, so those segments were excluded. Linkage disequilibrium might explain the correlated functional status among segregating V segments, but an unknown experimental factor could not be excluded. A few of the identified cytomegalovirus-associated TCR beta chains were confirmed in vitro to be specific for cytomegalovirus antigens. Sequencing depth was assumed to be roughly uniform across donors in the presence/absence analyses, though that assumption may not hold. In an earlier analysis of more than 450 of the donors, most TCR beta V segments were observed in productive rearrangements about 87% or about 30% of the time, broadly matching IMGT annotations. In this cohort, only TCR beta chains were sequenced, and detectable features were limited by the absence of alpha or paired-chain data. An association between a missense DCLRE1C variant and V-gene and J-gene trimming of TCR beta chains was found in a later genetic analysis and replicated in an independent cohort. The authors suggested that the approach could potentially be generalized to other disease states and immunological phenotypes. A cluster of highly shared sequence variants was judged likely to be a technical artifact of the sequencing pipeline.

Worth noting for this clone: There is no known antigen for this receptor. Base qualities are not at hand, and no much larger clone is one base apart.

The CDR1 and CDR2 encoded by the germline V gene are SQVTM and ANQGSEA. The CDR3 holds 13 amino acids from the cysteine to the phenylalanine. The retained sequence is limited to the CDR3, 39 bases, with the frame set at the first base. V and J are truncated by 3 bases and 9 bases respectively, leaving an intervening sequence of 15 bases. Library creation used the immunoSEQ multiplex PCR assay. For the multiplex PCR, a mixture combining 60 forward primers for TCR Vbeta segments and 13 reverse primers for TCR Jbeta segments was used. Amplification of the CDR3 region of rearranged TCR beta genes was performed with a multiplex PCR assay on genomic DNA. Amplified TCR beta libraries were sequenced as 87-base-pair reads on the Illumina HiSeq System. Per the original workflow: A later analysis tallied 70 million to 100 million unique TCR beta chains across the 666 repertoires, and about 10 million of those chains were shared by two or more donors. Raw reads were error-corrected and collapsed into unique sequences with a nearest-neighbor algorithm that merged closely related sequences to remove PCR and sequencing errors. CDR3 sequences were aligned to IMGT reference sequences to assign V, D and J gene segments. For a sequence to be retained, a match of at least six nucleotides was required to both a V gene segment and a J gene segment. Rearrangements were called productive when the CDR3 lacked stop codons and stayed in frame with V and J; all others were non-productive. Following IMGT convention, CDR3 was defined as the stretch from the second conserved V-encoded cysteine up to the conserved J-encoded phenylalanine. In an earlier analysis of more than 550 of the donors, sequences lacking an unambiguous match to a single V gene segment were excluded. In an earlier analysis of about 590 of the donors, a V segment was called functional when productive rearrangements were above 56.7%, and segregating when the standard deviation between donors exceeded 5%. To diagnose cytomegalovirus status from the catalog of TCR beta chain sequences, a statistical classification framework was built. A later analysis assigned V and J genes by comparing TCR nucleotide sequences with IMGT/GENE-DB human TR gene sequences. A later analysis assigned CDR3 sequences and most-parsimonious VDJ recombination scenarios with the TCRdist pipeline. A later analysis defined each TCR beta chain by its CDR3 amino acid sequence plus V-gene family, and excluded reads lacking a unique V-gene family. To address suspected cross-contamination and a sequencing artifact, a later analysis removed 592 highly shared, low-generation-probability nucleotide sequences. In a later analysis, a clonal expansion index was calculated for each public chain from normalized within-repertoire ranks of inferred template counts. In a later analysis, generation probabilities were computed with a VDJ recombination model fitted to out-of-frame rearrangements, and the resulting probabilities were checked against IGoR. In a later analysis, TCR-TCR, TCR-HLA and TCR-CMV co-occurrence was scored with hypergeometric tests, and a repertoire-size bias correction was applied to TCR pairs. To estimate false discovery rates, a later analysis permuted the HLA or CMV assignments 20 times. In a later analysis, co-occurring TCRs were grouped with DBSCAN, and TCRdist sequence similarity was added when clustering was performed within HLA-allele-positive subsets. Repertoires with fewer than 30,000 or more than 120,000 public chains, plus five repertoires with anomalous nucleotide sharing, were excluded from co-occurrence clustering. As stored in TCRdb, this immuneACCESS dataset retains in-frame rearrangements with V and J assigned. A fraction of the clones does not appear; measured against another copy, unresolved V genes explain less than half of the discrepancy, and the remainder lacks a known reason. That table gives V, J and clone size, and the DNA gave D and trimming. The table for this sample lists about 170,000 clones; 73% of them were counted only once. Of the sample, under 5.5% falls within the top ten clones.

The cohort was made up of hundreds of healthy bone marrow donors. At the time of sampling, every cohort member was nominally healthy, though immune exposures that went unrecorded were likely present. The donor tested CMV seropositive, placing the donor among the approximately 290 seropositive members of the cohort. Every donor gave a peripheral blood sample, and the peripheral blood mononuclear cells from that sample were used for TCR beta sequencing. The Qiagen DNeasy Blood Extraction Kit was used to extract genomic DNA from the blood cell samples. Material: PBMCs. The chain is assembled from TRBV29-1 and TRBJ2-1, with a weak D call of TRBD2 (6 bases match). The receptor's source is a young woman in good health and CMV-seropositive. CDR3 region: CSVEVGKGGEQFF. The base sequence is TGCAGCGTTGAGGTTGGGAAGGGAGGTGAGCAGTTCTTC.